This TCR beta chain was profiled in a study of tumor-infiltrating lymphocytes in primary liver carcinoma. They got blood RNA out of unsorted whole blood and also pulled out germline DNA. To note about this clonotype: A read error is possible here, since a much larger clone lies one base away.

Total RNA amounting to around 450 ng was the source from which TCR beta cDNA was made with a constant-region primer. Employing slightly modified ARM-PCR, three nested multiplex PCR rounds were run, and these gave rise to the TCR beta libraries. The two initial PCR rounds, ten to eleven cycles each, used TRBV1-TRBV30 forward and C-beta reverse primers. TCRdb itself ran the multiplex PCR reads through MiXCR, one entry per CDR3 protein. Of over 250,000 distinct CDR3 sequences in the sample, 50% to 60% were seen once. V gave up 6 bases and J gave up 7 bases, with 13 bases separating them. The CDR3 sequence is 13 residues long.

V usage is TRBV12-3 or TRBV12-4 and J usage is TRBJ2-1; unclear D gene. The sequencing sample was made of peripheral blood. The sequence derives from a woman in her 30s with primary liver carcinoma and hepatitis B virus infection. The CDR3 spells CASRPTEWNEQFF. The CDR3 DNA is TGTGCCAGCAGGCCAACAGAGTGGAATGAGCAGTTCTTC.